This T cell receptor beta chain was profiled in a study of T cells in tumors after PD-1 blockade. The CDR3 contains 16 residues. Losses at the gene ends were 2 bases for V and 7 bases for J; bases not matched to a gene: 9. Germline values: CDR1 SGHTA, CDR2 FQGNSA. This clone was seen once. Some clones are missing from TCRdb's copy, which holds only in-frame ones; the method was immunoSEQ multiplex PCR. The sample contains 45,000 to 60,000 clones, nearly 80% of which appear only once. The sample here was PBMCs, taken before anti-PD-1 treatment. This chain joins TRBV7-2 and TRBJ2-3; 10 nucleotides line up with TRBD2. This clonotype was sampled from a human donor with basal cell carcinoma. This CDR3 reads CASSLRTSGVEYTQYF. For the CDR3, the DNA is TGTGCCAGCAGCTTAAGAACTAGCGGGGTGGAATATACGCAGTATTTT.